One TCR beta chain is described in this entry. Its specificity is not known. Only in-frame clones appear in the TCRdb table, and some are missing; sequencing was by immunoSEQ multiplex PCR. The data show about 5,600 clones, about 68% seen once. V was cut by 0 bases and J by 8 bases, with 13 bases left in between. CDR1 and CDR2 (germline): LGHNA, YNFKEQ. The CDR3 runs 14 residues. The sample belongs to a study of immune evolution from preneoplasia to lung adenocarcinoma. Study conclusions and caveats: T cell clonality was higher in KRAS-mutant than EGFR-mutant or wild-type nodules.

Sequenced: FFPE lung adenocarcinoma in situ tissue. The gene calls are TRBV4-2 and TRBJ1-2; possibly TRBD1 for D (5 bases). The source of this sequence is a person aged 60 to 80 with lung adenocarcinoma. This CDR3 is CASSQDLTGNGYTF. The CDR3 DNA reads TGTGCCAGCAGCCAAGATTTAACAGGCAACGGCTACACCTTC.